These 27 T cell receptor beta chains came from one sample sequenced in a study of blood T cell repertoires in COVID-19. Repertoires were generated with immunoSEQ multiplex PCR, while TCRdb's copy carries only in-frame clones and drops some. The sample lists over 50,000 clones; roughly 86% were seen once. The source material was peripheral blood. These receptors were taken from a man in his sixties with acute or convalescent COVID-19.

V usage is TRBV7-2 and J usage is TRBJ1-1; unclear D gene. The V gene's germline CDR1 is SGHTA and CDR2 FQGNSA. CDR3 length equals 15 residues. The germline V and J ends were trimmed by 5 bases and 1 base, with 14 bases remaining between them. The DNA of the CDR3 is TGTGCCAGCAGCCTCCTAGCTGGGAGGAACACTGAAGCTTTCTTT. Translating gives CASSLLAGRNTEAFF.

In nucleotides, the CDR3 is TGTGCCAGCAGCCAGGGCGGGCGCGAGCAGTACTTC. Translated: CASSQGGREQYF. This chain uses TRBV3-1 (or the pseudogene TRBV3-2) with TRBJ2-7; perhaps TRBD2 as D (5 bases). CDR3 length: 12 residues. Germline V gene lookup returns CDR1 LGHDT and CDR2 YNNKEL (reference sequence). Trimming shortened V by 3 bases and J by 6 bases, and 9 bases separated the two germline ends.

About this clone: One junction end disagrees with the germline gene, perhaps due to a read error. CDR3 loop: CASIQGPYISGNTIYF. The CDR3 region has the DNA TGTGCCAGCATCCAAGGCCCATACATCTCTGGAAACACCATATATTTT. V usage is TRBV3-1 (or the pseudogene TRBV3-2) and J usage is TRBJ1-3; D is ambiguous. The germline V gene has CDR1 LGHDT and CDR2 YNNKEL (reference sequence). The CDR3 loop spans 16 amino acids.

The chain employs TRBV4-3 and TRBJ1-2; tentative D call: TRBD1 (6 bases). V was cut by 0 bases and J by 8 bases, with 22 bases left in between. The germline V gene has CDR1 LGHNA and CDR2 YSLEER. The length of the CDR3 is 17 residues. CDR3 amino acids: CASSQDPPGGGASGYTF. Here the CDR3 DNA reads TGCGCCAGCAGCCAAGATCCACCGGGTGGGGGCGCGTCAGGCTACACCTTC.

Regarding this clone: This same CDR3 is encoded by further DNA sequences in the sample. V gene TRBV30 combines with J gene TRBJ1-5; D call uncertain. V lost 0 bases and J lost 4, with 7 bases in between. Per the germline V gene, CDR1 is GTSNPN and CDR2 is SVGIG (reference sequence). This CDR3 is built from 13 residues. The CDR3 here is CAWSVRDNQPQHF. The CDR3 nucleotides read TGTGCCTGGAGTGTACGGGATAATCAGCCCCAGCATTTT.

The CDR3 region has the DNA TGCGCCAGCAGCCAAGCGCAGACAGGGGCCTTCTACGAGCAGTACTTC. Translation gives CASSQAQTGAFYEQYF. The rearrangement joins TRBV4-3 to TRBJ2-7; 8 nucleotides line up with TRBD1. The CDR3 is made up of 16 amino acids. Losses at the gene ends were 1 base for V and 3 bases for J; bases not matched to a gene: 8. Germline V gene lookup returns CDR1 LGHNA and CDR2 YSLEER.

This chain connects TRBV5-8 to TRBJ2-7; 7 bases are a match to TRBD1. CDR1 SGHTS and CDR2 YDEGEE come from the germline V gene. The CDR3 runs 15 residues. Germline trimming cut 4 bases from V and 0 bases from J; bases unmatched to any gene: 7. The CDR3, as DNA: TGTGCCAGCAGCCCCCAGGGACAGCTCTCCTACGAGCAGTACTTC. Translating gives CASSPQGQLSYEQYF.

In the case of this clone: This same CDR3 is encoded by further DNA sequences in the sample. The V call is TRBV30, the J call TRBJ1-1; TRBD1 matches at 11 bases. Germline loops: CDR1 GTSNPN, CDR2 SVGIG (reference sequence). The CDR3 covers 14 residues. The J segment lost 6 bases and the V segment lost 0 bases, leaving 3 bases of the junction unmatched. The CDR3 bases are TGTGCCTGGAGTGTACTGGGACAGGGGGCTGAAGCTTTCTTT. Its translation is CAWSVLGQGAEAFF.

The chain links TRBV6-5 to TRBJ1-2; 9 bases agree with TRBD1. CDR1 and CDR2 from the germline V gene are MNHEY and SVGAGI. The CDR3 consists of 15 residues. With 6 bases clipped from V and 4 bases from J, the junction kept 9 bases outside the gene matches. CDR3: CASREDRGRAYGYTF. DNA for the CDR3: TGTGCCAGCAGGGAGGACAGGGGAAGGGCCTATGGCTACACCTTC.

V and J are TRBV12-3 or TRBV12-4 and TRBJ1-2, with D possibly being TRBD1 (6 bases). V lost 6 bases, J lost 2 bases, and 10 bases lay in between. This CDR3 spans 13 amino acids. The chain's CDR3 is CASRPTGNYGYTF. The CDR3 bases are TGTGCCAGCAGACCTACAGGGAACTATGGCTACACCTTC.

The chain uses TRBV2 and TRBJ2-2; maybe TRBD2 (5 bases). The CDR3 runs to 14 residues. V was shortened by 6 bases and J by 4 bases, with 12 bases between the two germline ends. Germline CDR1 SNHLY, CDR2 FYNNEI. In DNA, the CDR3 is TGTGCCAGCAGAAGGAGGTTTACCACCGGGGAGCTGTTTTTT. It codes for CASRRRFTTGELFF. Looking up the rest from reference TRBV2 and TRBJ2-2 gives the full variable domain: EPEVTQTPSHQVTQMGQEVILRCVPISNHLYFYWYRQILGQKVEFLVSFYNNEISEKSEIFDDQFSVERPDGSNFTLKIRSTKLEDSAMYFCASRRRFTTGELFFGEGSRLTVL.

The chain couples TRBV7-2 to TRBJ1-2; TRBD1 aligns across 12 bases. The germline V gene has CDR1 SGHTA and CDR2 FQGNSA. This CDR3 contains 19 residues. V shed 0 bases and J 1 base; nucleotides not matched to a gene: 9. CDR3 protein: CASSLALMGQGAFNYGYTF. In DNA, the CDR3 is TGTGCCAGCAGCTTAGCACTCATGGGACAGGGGGCCTTTAACTATGGCTACACCTTC.

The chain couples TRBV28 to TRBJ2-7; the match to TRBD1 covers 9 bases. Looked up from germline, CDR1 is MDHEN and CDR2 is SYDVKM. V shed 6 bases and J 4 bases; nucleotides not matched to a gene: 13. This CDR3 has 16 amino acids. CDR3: CASSSDTGDRAYEQYF. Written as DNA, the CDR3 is TGTGCCAGCAGCTCGGATACGGGGGACAGGGCATACGAGCAGTACTTC.

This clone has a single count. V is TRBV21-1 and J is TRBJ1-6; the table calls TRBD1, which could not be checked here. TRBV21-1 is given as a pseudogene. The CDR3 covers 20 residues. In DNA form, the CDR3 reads TGTGCCAGCAGCAAAGCGCCAGGGGGCCCCCTTAGCTCCTATAATTCACCCCTCCACTTT. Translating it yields CASSKAPGGPLSSYNSPLHF.

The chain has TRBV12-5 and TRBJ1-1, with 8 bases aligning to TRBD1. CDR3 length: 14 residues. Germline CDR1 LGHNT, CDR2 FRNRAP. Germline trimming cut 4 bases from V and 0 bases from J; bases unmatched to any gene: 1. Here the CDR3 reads CASGWTGLNTEAFF. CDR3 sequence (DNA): TGTGCTAGTGGTTGGACAGGGTTGAACACTGAAGCTTTCTTT.

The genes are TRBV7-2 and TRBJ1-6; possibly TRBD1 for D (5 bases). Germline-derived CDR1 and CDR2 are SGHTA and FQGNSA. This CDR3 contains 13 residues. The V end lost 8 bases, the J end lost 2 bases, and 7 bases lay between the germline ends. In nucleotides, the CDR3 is TGTGCCAGCTCGGGGGCCTATAATTCACCCCTCCACTTT. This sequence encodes CASSGAYNSPLHF.

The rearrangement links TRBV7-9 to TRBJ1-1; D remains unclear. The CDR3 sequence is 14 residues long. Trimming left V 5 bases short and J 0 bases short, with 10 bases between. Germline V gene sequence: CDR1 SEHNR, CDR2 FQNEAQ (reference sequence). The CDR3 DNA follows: TGTGCCAGCAGCCAGGCTATTTTGAACACTGAAGCTTTCTTT. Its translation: CASSQAILNTEAFF.

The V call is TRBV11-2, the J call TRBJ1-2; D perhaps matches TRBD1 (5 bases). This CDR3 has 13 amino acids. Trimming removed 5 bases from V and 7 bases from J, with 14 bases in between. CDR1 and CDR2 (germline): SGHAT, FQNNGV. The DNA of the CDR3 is TGTGCCAGCAGCCAGGGAAGATTTGGTGGCTACACCTTC. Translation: CASSQGRFGGYTF. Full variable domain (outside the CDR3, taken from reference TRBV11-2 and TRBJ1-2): EAGVAQSPRYKIIEKRQSVAFWCNPISGHATLYWYQQILGQGPKLLIQFQNNGVVDDSQLPKDRFSAERLKGVDSTLKIQPAKLEDSAVYLCASSQGRFGGYTFGSGTRLTVV.

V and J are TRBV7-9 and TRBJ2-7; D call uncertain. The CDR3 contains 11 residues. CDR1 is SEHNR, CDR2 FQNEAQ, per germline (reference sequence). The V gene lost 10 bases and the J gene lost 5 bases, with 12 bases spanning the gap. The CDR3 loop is CATESVDEQYF. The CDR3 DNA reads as TGTGCCACCGAATCGGTGGACGAGCAGTACTTC.

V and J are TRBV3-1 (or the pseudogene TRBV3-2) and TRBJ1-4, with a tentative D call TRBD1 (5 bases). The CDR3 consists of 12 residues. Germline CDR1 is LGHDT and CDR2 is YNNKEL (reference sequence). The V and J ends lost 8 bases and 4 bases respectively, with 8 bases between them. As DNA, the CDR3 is TGTGCCAGCGGGGCAAGTAATGAAAAACTGTTTTTT. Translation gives CASGASNEKLFF.

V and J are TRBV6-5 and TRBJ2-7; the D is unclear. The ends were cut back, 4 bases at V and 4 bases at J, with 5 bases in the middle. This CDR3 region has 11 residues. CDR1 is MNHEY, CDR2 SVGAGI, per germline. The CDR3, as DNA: TGTGCCAGCAGTTCGCAGTACGAGCAGTACTTC. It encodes CASSSQYEQYF.

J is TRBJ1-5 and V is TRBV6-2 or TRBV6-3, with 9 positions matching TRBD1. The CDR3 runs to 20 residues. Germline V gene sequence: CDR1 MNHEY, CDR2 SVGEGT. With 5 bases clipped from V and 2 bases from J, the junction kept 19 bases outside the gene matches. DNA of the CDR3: TGTGCCAGCAGTCATGCGGTTGGGGGACAGGGAATAACTGGCAATCAGCCCCAGCATTTT. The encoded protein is CASSHAVGGQGITGNQPQHF.

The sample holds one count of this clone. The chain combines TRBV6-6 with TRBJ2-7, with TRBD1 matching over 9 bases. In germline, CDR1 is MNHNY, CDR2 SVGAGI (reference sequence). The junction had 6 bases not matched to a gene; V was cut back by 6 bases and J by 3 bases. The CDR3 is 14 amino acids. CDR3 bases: TGTGCCAGCAGCCCCCGGGACAGGGACTACGAGCAGTACTTC. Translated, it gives CASSPRDRDYEQYF.

The CDR3 region has the DNA TGTGCCTACGCCGTTGGACTAGCGGGGGTGGAGACCCAGTACTTC. As protein: CAYAVGLAGVETQYF. V usage is TRBV30 and J usage is TRBJ2-5; 13 bases fit TRBD2. Germline CDR1 reads GTSNPN; CDR2 reads SVGIG (reference sequence). This CDR3 has 15 amino acids. J was trimmed by 5 bases and V by 7 bases; bases with no gene match: 10.

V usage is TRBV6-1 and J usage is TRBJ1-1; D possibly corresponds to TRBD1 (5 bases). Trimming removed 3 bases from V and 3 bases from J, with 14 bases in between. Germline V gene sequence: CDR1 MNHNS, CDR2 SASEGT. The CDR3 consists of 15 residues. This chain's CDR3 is CASSDSFLGDTEAFF. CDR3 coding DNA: TGTGCCAGCAGTGACAGTTTTCTAGGGGACACTGAAGCTTTCTTT.

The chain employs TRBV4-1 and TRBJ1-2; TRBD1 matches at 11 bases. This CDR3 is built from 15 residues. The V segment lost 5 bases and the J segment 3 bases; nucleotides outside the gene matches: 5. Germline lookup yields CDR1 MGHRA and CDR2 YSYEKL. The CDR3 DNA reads TGCGCCAGCAGCGACCGGGACAGGGGGGACTATGGCTACACCTTC. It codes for CASSDRDRGDYGYTF.

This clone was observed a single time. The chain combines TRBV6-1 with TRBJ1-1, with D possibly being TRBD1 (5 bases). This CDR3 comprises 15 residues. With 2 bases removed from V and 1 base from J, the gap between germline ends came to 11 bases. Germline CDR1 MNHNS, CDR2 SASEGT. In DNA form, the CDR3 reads TGTGCCAGCAGTGAAAGACAGCCAAAGAACACTGAAGCTTTCTTT. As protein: CASSERQPKNTEAFF.